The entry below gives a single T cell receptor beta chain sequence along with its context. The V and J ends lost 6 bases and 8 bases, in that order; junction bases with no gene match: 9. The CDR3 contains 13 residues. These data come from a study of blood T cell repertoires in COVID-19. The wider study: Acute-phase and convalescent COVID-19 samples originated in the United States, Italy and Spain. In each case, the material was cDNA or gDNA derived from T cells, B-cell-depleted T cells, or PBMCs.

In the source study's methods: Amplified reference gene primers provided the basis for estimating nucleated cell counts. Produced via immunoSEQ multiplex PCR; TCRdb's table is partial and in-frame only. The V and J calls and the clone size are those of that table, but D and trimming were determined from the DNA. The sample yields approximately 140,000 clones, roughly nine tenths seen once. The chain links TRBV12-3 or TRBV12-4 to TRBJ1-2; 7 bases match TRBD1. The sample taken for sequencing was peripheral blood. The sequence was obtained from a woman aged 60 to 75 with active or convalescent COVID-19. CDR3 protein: CASRRDRVFGYTF. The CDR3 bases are TGTGCCAGCAGGCGAGACAGGGTGTTCGGCTACACCTTC.